The T cell receptor (beta chain) under discussion was sequenced for a study of cytomegalovirus exposure and HLA in healthy donors (dated by TCRdb to the late 2010s). For context, the study as a whole: According to an earlier analysis of around 600 of the donors, roughly 180 million T cells yielded roughly 110 million unique TCR beta sequences and about 300 Gb of sequence data. Approximately 300 gigabases of sequencing data and around 88 million unique TCR sequences made up an early release that covered nearly 650 HLA-typed donors. Of the approximately 400 genotyped donors, 75% to 85% were placed in the genetic ancestry cluster associated with self-reported Caucasian donors. The study aimed to test whether signatures of past pathogen exposure could be identified by cataloging public T cell receptors. The study profiled the T cell repertoires of approximately 700 subjects by immunosequencing and related them to cytomegalovirus serostatus. In addition to the first cohort of approximately 650 subjects, a separate validation cohort of 120 different subjects was used. The study combined high-throughput TCR immunosequencing, statistical association of individual TCRs with disease status, and machine learning to predict cytomegalovirus infection status. A later analysis re-analyzed previously published TCR beta repertoires from 666 donors and added high-resolution HLA genotyping to study TCR occurrence patterns. In the later analysis, no new phenotypic data were used to find candidate immune exposures; instead, reliance was placed on TCR beta sequences and their occurrence across donors. An earlier analysis of some 600 of the donors applied high-throughput TCR beta sequencing to assess whether each TCR beta V gene segment acted as functional or pseudogenic. Donor age, sex, ethnicity and CMV serostatus were compiled together with the repertoire data. In a later genetic analysis, genome-wide SNP genotypes for about 55% of the 666 donors were used, and that subset was treated as a discovery cohort. All discovery cohort repertoires had been generated using a single sequencing platform. HLA typing covered class I and class II loci at four-digit resolution. The number of donors typed differed by locus, with about 629-630 for A, B, C, DRB1 and DQB1, 522 for DQA1, 600 to 610 for DPA1, and over 400 for DPB1. A handful of DR-DQ haplotypes were treated as single units for association and clustering because of strong linkage in the cohort. On average, around 200,000 unique TCR beta nucleotide sequences were sequenced per donor among some 430 genotyped donors of the cohort, with 15% to 20% of those sequences being non-productive.

About this clone: No antigen is known for it. Base qualities are missing; no much larger clone stands one base away.

Libraries came from the immunoSEQ multiplex PCR assay. For the multiplex PCR, a mixture combining 60 forward primers for TCR Vbeta segments and 13 reverse primers for TCR Jbeta segments was used. The CDR3 region of rearranged TCR beta genes was amplified from genomic DNA with a multiplex PCR assay. On the Illumina HiSeq System, the amplified TCR beta libraries were sequenced as 87-base-pair reads. Concerning the study's data processing: A later analysis counted approximately 74 million unique TCR beta chains across the 550 to 700 repertoires, and some 11 million of these chains were shared by at least two donors. Raw reads were error-corrected and collapsed into unique sequences with a nearest-neighbor algorithm that merged closely related sequences to remove PCR and sequencing errors. CDR3 sequences were aligned to IMGT reference sequences to assign V, D and J gene segments. Each retained sequence needed at least a six-nucleotide match to both a V gene segment and a J gene segment. Rearrangements were called productive when the CDR3 lacked stop codons and stayed in frame with V and J; all others were non-productive. CDR3 was defined according to IMGT convention as the region running from the second conserved V-encoded cysteine to the conserved J-encoded phenylalanine. The earlier analysis of 587 of the donors excluded sequences that lacked an unambiguous match to a single V gene segment. In an earlier analysis of 450 to 750 of the donors, a V segment was called functional when productive rearrangements were above 56.7%, and segregating when the standard deviation between donors exceeded 5%. A statistical classification framework was built to diagnose cytomegalovirus status from the catalog of TCR beta chain sequences. A later analysis assigned V and J genes by comparing TCR nucleotide sequences with IMGT/GENE-DB human TR gene sequences. Using the TCRdist pipeline, a later analysis assigned CDR3 sequences along with most-parsimonious VDJ recombination scenarios. In a later analysis, each TCR beta chain was defined by its CDR3 amino acid sequence together with its V-gene family, and reads lacking a unique V-gene family were excluded. A later analysis removed 592 highly shared, low-generation-probability nucleotide sequences to deal with suspected cross-contamination and a sequencing artifact. A later analysis calculated a clonal expansion index for each public chain from normalized within-repertoire ranks of inferred template counts. Generation probabilities in a later analysis came from a VDJ recombination model fitted to out-of-frame rearrangements, and those results were checked against IGoR. Hypergeometric tests were used in a later analysis to score TCR-TCR, TCR-HLA and TCR-CMV co-occurrence, with a repertoire-size bias correction applied to the TCR pairs. To estimate false discovery rates, a later analysis permuted the HLA or CMV assignments 20 times. A later analysis grouped co-occurring TCRs with DBSCAN, adding TCRdist sequence similarity when clustering within HLA-allele-positive subsets. For co-occurrence clustering, repertoires with fewer than 30,000 or more than 120,000 public chains were excluded, along with four or five repertoires with anomalous nucleotide sharing. This is the immuneACCESS table as TCRdb keeps it, with only in-frame sequences that have V and J called. A part of the clones is gone; compared with another copy, unresolved V genes explain less than half, and the rest is unexplained. V, J and clone size derive from that table, while D and trimming were established from the DNA sequence. For this sample there are 100,000 to 150,000 clones; 78% appear just once. Together, the top ten hold around 1.9% of the sample.

In total, roughly 670 healthy bone marrow donors made up the cohort. At the time of sampling, every cohort member was nominally healthy, though immune exposures that went unrecorded were likely present. The donor was CMV seronegative and belonged to the group of several hundred seronegative cohort members. Every donor gave a peripheral blood sample, and the peripheral blood mononuclear cells from that sample were used for TCR beta sequencing. Genomic DNA was extracted from the blood cell samples with the Qiagen DNeasy Blood Extraction Kit. Results and caveats for the whole study, not just this receptor: Several of the top co-occurrence clusters appeared to be linked to parvovirus B19, influenza, CMV and Epstein-Barr virus, according to a later analysis. Because the 87-base-pair reads could not distinguish some IMGT-functional V segments, including TRBV6-2 and TRBV6-3, those segments were excluded. The classifier was reported to diagnose cytomegalovirus status with high specificity and sensitivity in both the original cohort and the validation cohort. A few of the identified cytomegalovirus-associated TCR beta chains were confirmed in vitro to be specific for cytomegalovirus antigens. A further reported finding was that TCR beta sequences accurately predicted the HLA-A and HLA-B alleles for most subjects in the first cohort. In an earlier analysis of about 600 of the donors, most TCR beta V segments appeared in productive rearrangements about 90% or about 30% of the time, broadly matching IMGT annotations. A cluster of highly shared sequence variants was judged likely to represent a technical artifact of the sequencing pipeline. For the cohort, immune exposure information was limited to CMV serostatus. In the study, 150 to 200 TCR beta chains were listed as associated with cytomegalovirus. According to a later analysis, TCR association rates differed among HLA loci, with DRB1 alleles showing the most associated TCRs and HLA-C alleles showing the fewest. Because HLA typing was missing for some donors at each locus, association tests included only the typed subset. The cohort was sequenced for TCR beta chains only, and without alpha or paired-chain data the features that could be detected were limited. Compared with the roughly 700-donor mean, donors in an Asian-associated ancestry cluster had fewer N-insertions in productive TCRs, according to a later genetic analysis. Linkage disequilibrium might explain the correlated functional status among segregating V segments, but an unknown experimental factor could not be excluded. In a later genetic analysis, a missense DCLRE1C variant was associated with V-gene and J-gene trimming of TCR beta chains, and the association was replicated in an independent cohort. Strong co-occurrence of HLA alleles, especially DR and DQ, made assigning TCR associations to individual alleles difficult. It was suggested by the authors that the approach could potentially be generalized to other disease states and immunological phenotypes. Specific HLA alleles were associated with roughly 17,000 TCR beta sequences at a false discovery rate of 0.05 in a later analysis. Presence/absence analyses assumed roughly uniform sequencing depth across donors, an assumption that may not hold. Most TCR sequences were observed very rarely across donors, whereas some public TCRs were present in many individuals. In a later analysis, HLA-associated TCR beta chains showed more clonal expansion and lower generation probabilities than non-associated chains that were equally common. Because counts were too low, some 17 rarely observed V segments, including chromosome 9 orphons, were excluded from the earlier analysis of some 540 of the donors. According to a later analysis, most CMV-associated TCR beta chains appeared to be HLA-restricted, and the HLA associations seemed to be driven largely by CMV exposure.

Germline trimming: 7 bases from V, 7 bases from J; junction bases outside gene matches: 19. Via the germline V gene, CDR1 is MDHEN and CDR2 SYDVKM. The CDR3, cysteine through phenylalanine, is 17 amino acids long. Only the CDR3 region is kept as DNA, spanning 51 bases read in frame from base 1. The material sequenced was PBMCs. This clonotype originated in a woman between 40 and 55 years old in good health and CMV-seronegative. The sequence is built from TRBV28 and TRBJ1-2, and TRBD1 aligns with 9 junction nucleotides. The CDR3 protein: CASTAFGTGKILGGYTF. The DNA is as follows: TGTGCCAGCACCGCTTTTGGGACAGGGAAGATTTTAGGTGGCTACACCTTC.